The clone carrying this T cell receptor beta chain showed up just a few times. The repertoire was sequenced with immunoSEQ multiplex PCR; TCRdb's copy has only in-frame clones and lacks some. The table lists around 93,000 clones, over 80% of them singletons. This sample stems from a study of blood T cell repertoires in COVID-19. The TCR sequence derives from an elderly man with acute or convalescent COVID-19. Sample: peripheral blood.

The CDR3 sequence is CASSFPGLSGEKLFF. Written as DNA, the CDR3 is TGTGCCAGCAGTTTTCCGGGACTATCGGGTGAAAAACTGTTTTTT. The chain is built from TRBV28 and TRBJ1-4; maybe TRBD1 (5 bases). This CDR3 region has 15 residues. V lost 3 bases to trimming and J lost 7 bases, with 15 bases between them. Germline V gene lookup returns CDR1 MDHEN and CDR2 SYDVKM.